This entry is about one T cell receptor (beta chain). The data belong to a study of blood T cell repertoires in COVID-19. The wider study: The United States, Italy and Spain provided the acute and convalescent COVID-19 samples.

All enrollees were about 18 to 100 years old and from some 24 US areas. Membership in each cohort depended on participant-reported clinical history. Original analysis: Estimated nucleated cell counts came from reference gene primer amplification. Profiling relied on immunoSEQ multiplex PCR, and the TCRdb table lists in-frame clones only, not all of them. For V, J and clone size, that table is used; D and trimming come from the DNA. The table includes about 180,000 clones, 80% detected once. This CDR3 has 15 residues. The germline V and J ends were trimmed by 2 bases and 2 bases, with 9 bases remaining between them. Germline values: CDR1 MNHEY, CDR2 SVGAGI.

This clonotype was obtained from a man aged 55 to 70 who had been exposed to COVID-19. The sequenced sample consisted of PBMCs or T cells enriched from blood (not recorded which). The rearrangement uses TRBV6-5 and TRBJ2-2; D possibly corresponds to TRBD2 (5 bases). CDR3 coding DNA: TGTGCCAGCAGTTACGTGACTACTAACACCGGGGAGCTGTTTTTT. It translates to CASSYVTTNTGELFF.